Below, 19 T cell receptor beta chains from the same sample are listed, as sequenced in a study of cytomegalovirus exposure and HLA in healthy donors. Assay: immunoSEQ multiplex PCR; the TCRdb copy retains only in-frame clones and omits some. The sample shows a few hundred thousand clones, roughly 90% of them seen only once. Sequencing was done on a sample of PBMCs. Source of these receptors: a woman aged 18-30 years in good health and CMV-seronegative.

This clone has a handful of counts. V is TRBV21-1 and J is TRBJ1-2; the listed D gene, TRBD1, was not tested against the DNA. TRBV21-1 is marked as a pseudogene. The CDR3 has 15 amino acids. The CDR3 DNA reads TGTGCCAGCAGCTTCTCTCACAGGCGAAGCCGGGGCTACACCTTC. Protein product: CASSFSHRRSRGYTF.

The rearrangement uses TRBV10-3 and TRBJ1-1, with D tentatively TRBD1 (5 bases). There are 13 residues in the CDR3. Germline V gene sequence: CDR1 ENHRY, CDR2 SYGVKD. The CDR3 DNA reads TGTGCTGCTACGCCAGGGAGGGACACTGAAGCTTTCTTT. This sequence encodes CAATPGRDTEAFF.

The chain carries TRBV7-9 and TRBJ2-2; TRBD2 is a possible D gene (5 bases). This CDR3 spans 15 amino acids. Germline V lookup: CDR1 SEHNR, CDR2 FQNEAQ (reference sequence). V was trimmed by 5 bases and J by 4 bases, leaving 14 bases between them. Here the CDR3 reads CASSLTGMVTGELFF. DNA for the CDR3: TGTGCCAGCAGCCTGACGGGGATGGTCACCGGGGAGCTGTTTTTT. Full variable domain (missing parts from reference TRBV7-9 and TRBJ2-2): DTGVSQNPRHKITKRGQNVTFRCDPISEHNRLYWYRQTLGQGPEFLTYFQNEAQLEKSRLLSDRFSAERPKGSFSTLEIQRTEQGDSAMYLCASSLTGMVTGELFFGEGSRLTVL.

V and J are TRBV4-3 and TRBJ2-3; D perhaps matches TRBD2 (6 bases). Germline CDR1 and CDR2: LGHNA and YSLEER. Trimming took off 0 bases at V and 12 bases at J, with 16 bases between the two ends. The CDR3 consists of 14 residues. CDR3 DNA: TGCGCCAGCAGCCAAGAAGGGAGGTCAGCCCGTCAGTATTTT. This gives the protein CASSQEGRSARQYF.

The chain joins TRBV27 to TRBJ1-5; maybe TRBD1 (6 bases). Trimming pared 5 bases from V and 3 bases from J, leaving 14 bases between. The CDR3 has 15 residues. Germline V gene lookup returns CDR1 MNHEY and CDR2 SMNVEV (reference sequence). As DNA, the CDR3 is TGTGCCAGCAGTCCGCAACAGGGTCCCAATCAGCCCCAGCATTTT. It yields the protein CASSPQQGPNQPQHF.

The J gene is TRBJ1-2, the V gene TRBV9; D gene ambiguous. V dropped 0 bases and J dropped 3 bases, with 9 bases sitting between them. The CDR3 sequence is 14 residues long. Germline V lookup: CDR1 SGDLS, CDR2 YYNGEE. The CDR3 loop is CASSVAGSDYGYTF. The CDR3 region has the DNA TGTGCCAGCAGCGTAGCGGGGTCTGACTATGGCTACACCTTC. Full variable domain (missing parts from reference TRBV9 and TRBJ1-2): DSGVTQTPKHLITATGQRVTLRCSPRSGDLSVYWYQQSLDQGLQFLIQYYNGEERAKGNILERFSAQQFPDLHSELNLSSLELGDSALYFCASSVAGSDYGYTFGSGTRLTVV.

This clone was recorded only once. The chain joins TRBV15 to TRBJ2-3; 14 positions match TRBD2. The ends lost 5 bases at V and 2 bases at J; junction bases unmatched: 15. Germline V CDR1 and CDR2: LNHNV, YYDKDF (reference sequence). The CDR3 covers 20 residues. The CDR3 here is CATSYPPGLAGAFDTDTQYF. Written as DNA, the CDR3 is TGTGCCACCAGCTATCCCCCGGGACTAGCGGGAGCCTTTGACACAGATACGCAGTATTTT. The full variable domain, rest sourced from reference TRBV15 and TRBJ2-3, is DAMVIQNPRYQVTQFGKPVTLSCSQTLNHNVMYWYQQKSSQAPKLLFHYYDKDFNNEADTPDNFQSRRPNTSFCFLDIRSPGLGDTAMYLCATSYPPGLAGAFDTDTQYFGPGTRLTVL.

The J gene is TRBJ1-3, the V gene TRBV18; tentatively, D is TRBD1 (6 bases). There are 15 residues in the CDR3. V lost 4 bases to trimming and J lost 3 bases, with 13 bases between them. Germline V gives CDR1 KGHSH, CDR2 LQKENI. CDR3 nucleotide sequence: TGTGCCAGCTCACTCCGGACAGATGATGGAAACACCATATATTTT. It yields the protein CASSLRTDDGNTIYF.

The chain recombines TRBV5-1 with TRBJ1-2; D unresolved. The length of the CDR3 is 15 residues. Trimming shortened V by 2 bases and J by 1 base, and 12 bases separated the two germline ends. From germline, CDR1 is SGHRS and CDR2 YFSETQ. In DNA, the CDR3 is TGCGCCAGCAGCTTTAATGGGGAGGTTAACTATGGCTACACCTTC. Its translation is CASSFNGEVNYGYTF. The entire variable domain, with the rest obtained from reference TRBV5-1 and TRBJ1-2, is as follows: KAGVTQTPRYLIKTRGQQVTLSCSPISGHRSVSWYQQTPGQGLQFLFEYFSETQRNKGNFPGRFSGRQFSNSRSEMNVSTLELGDSALYLCASSFNGEVNYGYTFGSGTRLTVV.

The chain carries TRBV19 and TRBJ1-1; D is unresolved. The germline V and J ends were trimmed by 6 bases and 2 bases, with 10 bases remaining between them. The germline V gene encodes CDR1 LNHDA and CDR2 SQIVND (reference sequence). This CDR3 has 13 amino acids. CDR3 coding DNA: TGTGCCAGTAGCTCCCGGTTAAACACTGAAGCTTTCTTT. It encodes CASSSRLNTEAFF.

The chain couples TRBV2 to TRBJ2-1; 15 nucleotides align to TRBD2. Trimming took 4 bases from V and 8 from J; bases not matched to a gene: 6. CDR1 and CDR2 from the germline V gene are SNHLY and FYNNEI. This CDR3 is built from 16 residues. The CDR3 DNA reads TGTGCCAGCAGTGGGACTAGCGGGAGGGCCATCTATGAGCAGTTCTTC. This codes for CASSGTSGRAIYEQFF.

This rearrangement joins TRBV5-1 to TRBJ2-3, with D possibly TRBD2 on 6 matching bases. The CDR3 covers 14 residues. V lost 5 bases and J lost 0, with 10 bases in between. In germline, CDR1 is SGHRS, CDR2 YFSETQ. In nucleotides, the CDR3 is TGCGCCAGCAGTCCCCGGGGGAGCACAGATACGCAGTATTTT. Translation gives CASSPRGSTDTQYF.

The chain carries TRBV6-4 and TRBJ1-5; D perhaps matches TRBD1 (5 bases). Germline V gene lookup returns CDR1 MRHNA and CDR2 SNTAGT. CDR3 length equals 13 residues. Trimming removed 4 bases at V and 9 bases at J, with 13 bases between. The CDR3 nucleotides are TGTGCCAGCAGTGCCGACAGAGTAGGGCCCCAGCATTTT. Encoded protein: CASSADRVGPQHF.

This sequence joins TRBV28 and TRBJ1-3; D gene uncertain. With 6 bases removed from V and 0 bases from J, the gap between germline ends came to 15 bases. The CDR3 contains 16 residues. Per the germline V gene, CDR1 is MDHEN and CDR2 is SYDVKM. The CDR3 sequence is CASRTVMGSSGNTIYF. The CDR3 DNA reads as TGTGCCAGCAGAACAGTCATGGGGAGCTCTGGAAACACCATATATTTT.

The chain uses TRBV5-4 and TRBJ2-7, with D maybe TRBD1 (6 bases). Germline V gives CDR1 SGHNT, CDR2 YYREEE (reference sequence). Trimming took off 5 bases at V and 0 bases at J, with 9 bases between the two ends. CDR3 length equals 13 residues. DNA for the CDR3: TGTGCCAGCAGTGCGACAGGCTCCTACGAGCAGTACTTC. It translates to CASSATGSYEQYF.

The rearrangement uses TRBV27 and TRBJ2-5; 14 nucleotides align to TRBD2. The CDR3 is 18 amino acids. The V segment lost 3 bases and the J segment 5 bases; nucleotides outside the gene matches: 11. In germline, CDR1 is MNHEY, CDR2 SMNVEV (reference sequence). CDR3 bases: TGTGCCAGCAGTTTGCCGGGACTAGCGGGAGTGTGGTTGGAGACCCAGTACTTC. It is translated as CASSLPGLAGVWLETQYF.

This chain uses TRBV18 with TRBJ1-6; D perhaps matches TRBD1 (5 bases). Germline V gene lookup returns CDR1 KGHSH and CDR2 LQKENI. The CDR3 runs to 19 residues. The V and J ends lost 1 base and 0 bases respectively, with 16 bases between them. CDR3 in amino acids: CASSPRGDRLGSYNSPLHF. CDR3 sequence (DNA): TGTGCCAGCTCACCACGCGGGGACCGTCTTGGCTCCTATAATTCACCCCTCCACTTT.

The chain has TRBV7-6 and TRBJ1-5; D is possibly TRBD1 (5 bases). V shed 4 bases and J shed 3 bases, with 13 bases lying between them. This CDR3 contains 15 residues. Germline loops: CDR1 SGHVS, CDR2 FNYEAQ. CDR3 sequence reads: CASSSGQAFNQPQHF. DNA for the CDR3: TGTGCCAGCAGCTCCGGACAAGCATTCAATCAGCCCCAGCATTTT.

V usage is TRBV14 and J usage is TRBJ1-2; 8 bases align to TRBD1. V shed 1 base, J shed 5 bases, and the junction held 6 bases outside the gene matches. Germline-derived CDR1 and CDR2 are SGHDN and FVKESK. The CDR3 extends over 15 amino acids. CDR3 region: CASSQAGQGRYGYTF. CDR3 DNA sequence: TGTGCCAGCAGCCAAGCCGGACAGGGACGGTATGGCTACACCTTC.